This T cell receptor beta chain was found in a study of blood T cell repertoires in COVID-19. Across the whole study: PBMCs, B-cell-depleted T cells, or T cells were the source of the cDNA or gDNA that made up the material.

The assay was immunoSEQ multiplex PCR, and TCRdb's table has in-frame clones only and misses some. The sample lists around 40,000 clones, roughly 85% occurring once. This CDR3 region has 11 residues. The germline V gene encodes CDR1 MGHRA and CDR2 YSYEKL. Trimming cost V 7 bases and J 6 bases, with 10 bases left between them. The rearrangement uses TRBV4-1 and TRBJ2-7, with D possibly TRBD2 on 5 matching bases. The source material was peripheral blood. The sequence derives from a human donor in a cohort sampled during active COVID-19. CDR3 DNA sequence: TGCGCCAGCACCCAGGCGGGCGAGCAGTACTTC. Its protein product is CASTQAGEQYF.